The 8 T cell receptor beta chains in this list originate from one sample, sequenced in a study of T cells after yellow fever vaccination. MiXCR was run by TCRdb on the 5' RACE reads, yielding one entry per CDR3 protein. This table holds about 500,000 distinct CDR3 sequences, around 17% found once. The sequencing used PBMCs, collected about 5 days after the first yellow fever vaccination. These receptors were collected from a man in his late teens or twenties who received the YFV17D yellow fever vaccine.

The chain couples TRBV19 to TRBJ2-3; a possible D gene is TRBD1 (5 bases). Germline V gene lookup returns CDR1 LNHDA and CDR2 SQIVND (reference sequence). Between the trimmed V and J ends, which lost 1 base and 2 bases, there was a span of 10 bases. The CDR3 is 15 amino acids. Written as DNA, the CDR3 is TGTGCCAGTAGTATAGGCGACAGTAACACAGATACGCAGTATTTT. Residues: CASSIGDSNTDTQYF.

The V call is TRBV9, the J call TRBJ1-2, with D maybe TRBD1 (6 bases). Trimming cost V 3 bases and J 5 bases, with 23 bases left between them. Germline V gene lookup returns CDR1 SGDLS and CDR2 YYNGEE. CDR3 length: 17 amino acids. CDR3 loop: CASSDGGRGTGHYGYTF. CDR3 DNA: TGTGCCAGCAGCGACGGGGGTAGGGGGACCGGCCATTATGGCTACACCTTC.

This clonotype has more than one count but fewer than ten. The genes are TRBV5-1 and TRBJ2-3; no definite D call. CDR3 length: 12 residues. The germline CDR1 and CDR2 sequences are SGHRS and YFSETQ. Deletions cut 8 bases from V and 4 bases from J, with 11 bases between. This chain's CDR3 is CARTGGSDTQYF. The CDR3 nucleotides are TGCGCCAGGACGGGTGGCTCAGATACGCAGTATTTT.

The chain links TRBV19 to TRBJ2-7, with 9 nucleotides matching TRBD1. The length of the CDR3 is 16 residues. V shed 4 bases and J 4 bases; nucleotides not matched to a gene: 11. Germline values: CDR1 LNHDA, CDR2 SQIVND (reference sequence). The chain's CDR3 is CASSSLDRDRDYEQYF. For the CDR3, the DNA is TGTGCCAGTAGTAGCCTCGACAGGGACAGGGATTACGAGCAGTACTTC.

This clonotype was observed at least ten times. The chain combines TRBV4-3 with TRBJ1-6; D remains unclear. The CDR3 consists of 19 residues. The V gene lost 0 bases and the J gene lost 1 base, with 16 bases spanning the gap. CDR1 LGHNA and CDR2 YSLEER come from the germline V gene. The CDR3 here is CASSQDTPTPGSYNSPLHF. The DNA of the CDR3 is TGCGCCAGCAGCCAAGATACTCCAACACCAGGATCCTATAATTCACCCCTCCACTTT.

This clonotype was picked up many times. The genes are TRBV29-1 and TRBJ2-7; D is unresolved. The CDR3 runs to 13 residues. The germline gives CDR1 SQVTM, CDR2 ANQGSEA. Trimming left V 7 bases short and J 0 bases short, with 13 bases between. The CDR3, as DNA: TGCAGCGCCGAAGTTCTGAGCTCCTACGAGCAGTACTTC. This translates into CSAEVLSSYEQYF.

The rearrangement links TRBV10-3 to TRBJ2-2; 7 positions match TRBD2. Germline V gene sequence: CDR1 ENHRY, CDR2 SYGVKD. The CDR3 is 14 residues long. Trimming cost V 7 bases and J 2 bases; bases outside gene matches: 4. The CDR3 region is CAITRGVNTGELFF. In DNA form, the CDR3 reads TGTGCCATCACTCGGGGGGTTAACACCGGGGAGCTGTTTTTT.

There are a few counts of this clonotype. The rearrangement links TRBV11-2 to TRBJ2-3, with D possibly being TRBD1 or TRBD2 (5 bases each). V was clipped by 1 base and J by 2 bases, with 13 bases between them. The CDR3 is 16 residues long. The V gene's germline CDR1 is SGHAT and CDR2 FQNNGV. The CDR3 DNA sequence: TGTGCCAGCAGCTTAGCCCCGGGACGGGACACAGATACGCAGTATTTT. It translates to CASSLAPGRDTDTQYF.